A selection of T cell receptor beta chains follows, all from one sample in a study of control samples from healthy donors and cancer patients. Clones were sequenced by immunoSEQ multiplex PCR, and TCRdb holds only the in-frame ones, with some missing. The sample consists of about 130,000 clones, around 90% of them appearing once. The sample comprised blood. The receptors originated from a man between 18 and 29 years old in good health. The CDR3 runs from the conserved cysteine through the conserved F or W. The D gene is left open where the match is weak. Expanded clones get a size class; other rows say once, few or many, or leave the size out.

D gene	V gene	clone size	J gene	CDR3 protein	CDR3 DNA
TRBD1	TRBV6-5	NA	TRBJ2-1	CASRGQGHNEQFF	TGTGCCAGCAGGGGACAGGGGCACAATGAGCAGTTCTTC
TRBD1	TRBV3-1/TRBV3-2	NA	TRBJ2-7	CASSPGQEQYEQYF	TGTGCCAGCAGCCCGGGACAGGAACAATACGAGCAGTACTTC
NA	TRBV7-9	once	TRBJ2-2	CASSFSAGELFF	TGTGCCAGCAGCTTTTCCGCCGGGGAGCTGTTTTTT
TRBD1	TRBV6-5	many	TRBJ1-2	CASTTGTAEGYTF	TGTGCCAGCACCACCGGGACAGCGGAGGGCTACACCTTC
NA	TRBV5-6	NA	TRBJ1-1	CASSLFHRANTEAFF	TGTGCCAGCAGCTTGTTCCACAGGGCGAACACTGAAGCTTTCTTT
TRBD1	TRBV7-7	once	TRBJ2-1	CASSPYTGDEGNEQFF	TGTGCCAGCAGCCCCTATACAGGGGACGAAGGCAATGAGCAGTTCTTC
TRBD1	TRBV3-1/TRBV3-2	NA	TRBJ1-1	CASRGGGQGTEAFF	TGTGCCAGCAGGGGCGGGGGACAGGGCACTGAAGCTTTCTTT
NA	TRBV7-2	NA	TRBJ2-2	CASSLAGGNTGELFF	TGTGCCAGCAGCTTAGCGGGGGGGAACACCGGGGAGCTGTTTTTT
NA	TRBV9	NA	TRBJ2-5	CASSRRLQETQYF	TGTGCCAGCTCTCGACGACTCCAAGAGACCCAGTACTTC
NA	TRBV7-9	NA	TRBJ1-4	CASSQGIATNEKLFF	TGTGCCAGCAGCCAGGGGATTGCAACTAATGAAAAACTGTTTTTT
TRBD1	TRBV7-9	once	TRBJ2-7	CASSLGYQGAGYEQYF	TGTGCCAGCAGTCTAGGGTATCAGGGGGCGGGCTACGAGCAGTACTTC
NA	TRBV6-5	NA	TRBJ2-1	CASSYSNGGGEQFF	TGTGCCAGCAGTTACTCCAATGGTGGCGGAGAGCAGTTCTTC
TRBD2	TRBV24-1	NA	TRBJ2-3	CATSDSSGGSTDTQYF	TGTGCCACCAGTGATTCTAGCGGGGGGAGCACAGATACGCAGTATTTT
NA	TRBV19	few	TRBJ1-3	CASSLRPGNTIYF	TGTGCCAGTAGTCTTCGGCCTGGAAACACCATATATTTT
NA	TRBV21-1	NA	TRBJ1-2	CASSTLELAPRRCYGYTF	TGTGCCAGCAGCACCCTGGAGCTAGCCCCTCGTCGGTGCTATGGCTACACCTTC
TRBD2	TRBV11-2	once	TRBJ2-7	CASSRILAGSYEQYF	TGTGCCAGCAGCCGGATTCTAGCGGGGTCCTACGAGCAGTACTTC
NA	TRBV15	NA	TRBJ2-2	CATSRDYKTGELFF	TGTGCCACCAGCAGGGACTATAAGACCGGGGAGCTGTTTTTT
NA	TRBV6-5	NA	TRBJ2-5	CASRGGETQYF	TGTGCCAGCAGGGGGGGCGAGACCCAGTACTTC
NA	TRBV30	once	TRBJ2-2	CAWSRKTTTGELFF	TGTGCCTGGAGCAGGAAGACAACCACCGGGGAGCTGTTTTTT
NA	TRBV4-2	NA	TRBJ2-7	CASSQEDLSYEQYF	TGTGCCAGCAGCCAAGAGGACTTGAGCTACGAGCAGTACTTC
NA	TRBV6-6	few	TRBJ2-3	CASSSRGTQYF	TGTGCCAGCAGCAGTAGAGGAACGCAGTATTTT
NA	TRBV7-6	NA	TRBJ2-7	CASSLARIYEQYF	TGTGCCAGCAGCTTAGCGCGCATTTACGAGCAGTACTTC
TRBD2	TRBV6-1	medium-sized	TRBJ2-3	CASSEALAGGPTDTQYF	TGTGCCAGCAGTGAAGCGCTAGCGGGGGGGCCAACAGATACGCAGTATTTT
NA	TRBV6-2/TRBV6-3	NA	TRBJ1-5	CASSIMGAGNQPQHF	TGTGCCAGCAGCATAATGGGGGCTGGCAATCAGCCCCAGCATTTT
NA	TRBV27	NA	TRBJ2-7	CASNTLVAGRKVYEQYF	TGTGCCAGCAATACTTTAGTCGCAGGGAGAAAGGTTTACGAGCAGTACTTC